This T cell receptor (beta chain) was sequenced during a study of cytomegalovirus exposure and HLA in healthy donors (dated by TCRdb to the late 2010s). At the level of the whole study: An earlier analysis of several hundred of the donors reported over 250 Gb of sequence data and 90 million to 120 million unique TCR beta sequences obtained from roughly 170 million T cells. To predict cytomegalovirus infection status, the study combined high-throughput TCR immunosequencing, statistical association of individual TCRs with disease status, and machine learning. HLA typing included class I and class II loci at four-digit resolution. Across approximately 420 genotyped donors of the cohort, an average of 235,054 unique TCR beta nucleotide sequences per donor were sequenced, and approximately 19% of those sequences were non-productive. Four or five DR-DQ haplotypes were handled as single units for association and clustering because linkage in the cohort was strong. In addition to the first cohort of approximately 650 subjects, a separate validation cohort of some 120 different subjects was used. The number of donors typed differed by locus, with 629-630 for A, B, C, DRB1 and DQB1, around 500 for DQA1, some 570 for DPA1, and over 400 for DPB1. In the later analysis, no new phenotypic data were used to find candidate immune exposures; instead, reliance was placed on TCR beta sequences and their occurrence across donors. Alongside the repertoire data, information on donor age, sex, ethnicity and CMV serostatus was compiled. Of the roughly 400 genotyped donors, approximately 83% fell in the genetic ancestry cluster associated with self-reported Caucasian donors. The study aimed to test whether signatures of past pathogen exposure could be identified by cataloging public T cell receptors. Genome-wide SNP genotypes for about 65% of the 666 donors were used in a later genetic analysis, which treated that subset as a discovery cohort. An early release covering around 630 HLA-typed donors comprised roughly 300 gigabases of sequencing data and 65 million to 100 million unique TCR sequences. Using immunosequencing, the study profiled T cell repertoires from 500 to 800 subjects and related those repertoires to cytomegalovirus serostatus. A later analysis re-examined previously published TCR beta repertoires from just over 650 donors and added high-resolution HLA genotyping to investigate patterns of TCR occurrence. All discovery cohort repertoires had been generated using a single sequencing platform. To decide whether each TCR beta V gene segment behaved as functional or pseudogenic, an earlier analysis of some 580 of the donors relied on high-throughput TCR beta sequencing. General conclusions and limits of the study: In both the original and validation cohorts, the classifier was reported to diagnose cytomegalovirus status with high specificity and sensitivity. Because HLA typing was missing for some donors at each locus, association tests included only the typed subset. Some IMGT-functional V segments, including TRBV6-2 and TRBV6-3, could not be told apart with the 87-base-pair reads, so those segments were excluded. Because counts were too low, some 17 rarely observed V segments, including chromosome 9 orphons, were excluded from the earlier analysis of about 500 of the donors. Immune exposure information for the cohort was limited to CMV serostatus. The authors suggested that the approach could potentially be extended to other disease states and immunological phenotypes. When HLA alleles, especially DR and DQ, strongly co-occurred, TCR associations were difficult to assign to individual alleles. In vitro tests confirmed that three of the cytomegalovirus-associated TCR beta chains recognize cytomegalovirus antigens. Compared with equally common non-associated chains, HLA-associated TCR beta chains in a later analysis were more clonally expanded and had lower generation probabilities. A cluster of highly shared sequence variants was judged likely to be a technical artifact of the sequencing pipeline. Only TCR beta chains were sequenced in this cohort, and the absence of alpha or paired-chain data limited detectable features. Broadly in line with IMGT annotations, most TCR beta V segments showed up in productive rearrangements about 87% or about 30% of the time in an earlier analysis of a few hundred of the donors. In a later genetic analysis, fewer N-insertions in productive TCRs were reported among donors in an Asian-associated ancestry cluster than the roughly 640-donor mean. Presence/absence analyses assumed roughly uniform sequencing depth across donors, an assumption that may not hold. Linkage disequilibrium might explain the correlated functional status among segregating V segments, but an unknown experimental factor could not be excluded. A further reported finding was that TCR beta sequences accurately predicted the HLA-A and HLA-B alleles for most subjects in the first cohort. Specific HLA alleles were associated with 15,000 to 20,000 TCR beta sequences at a false discovery rate of 0.05 in a later analysis. Several of the top co-occurrence clusters appeared to be linked to parvovirus B19, influenza, CMV and Epstein-Barr virus, according to a later analysis. In a later analysis, the rate of TCR association differed among HLA loci, with DRB1 alleles having the most associated TCRs and HLA-C alleles having the fewest. V-gene and J-gene trimming of TCR beta chains was associated with a missense DCLRE1C variant in a later genetic analysis, and the association was replicated in an independent cohort. A later analysis found that most CMV-associated TCR beta chains appeared HLA-restricted, with HLA associations seemingly driven largely by CMV exposure. The study gave a list of some 150 TCR beta chains associated with cytomegalovirus. Across donors, most TCR sequences were observed very rarely, whereas some public TCRs were present in many individuals.

Preparation of the library involved the immunoSEQ multiplex PCR assay. For the multiplex PCR, a mixture combining 60 forward primers for TCR Vbeta segments and 13 reverse primers for TCR Jbeta segments was used. A multiplex PCR assay on genomic DNA amplified the CDR3 region of rearranged TCR beta genes. Amplified TCR beta libraries were sequenced as 87-base-pair reads on the Illumina HiSeq System. As for how the authors treated the data: A later analysis counted tens of millions of unique TCR beta chains across the 666 repertoires, and roughly 11 million of these chains were shared by at least two donors. To remove PCR and sequencing errors, raw reads were error-corrected and collapsed into unique sequences using a nearest-neighbor algorithm that merged closely related sequences. V, D and J gene segments were assigned by aligning CDR3 sequences to IMGT reference sequences. For a sequence to be retained, a match of at least six nucleotides was required to both a V gene segment and a J gene segment. A rearrangement counted as productive if the CDR3 had no stop codons and remained in frame with V and J, and every other rearrangement counted as non-productive. Following IMGT convention, CDR3 was defined as the stretch from the second conserved V-encoded cysteine up to the conserved J-encoded phenylalanine. Sequences without an unambiguous match to a single V gene segment were excluded from the earlier analysis of approximately 600 of the donors. An earlier analysis of around 600 of the donors classified V segments as functional when productive rearrangements were above 56.7% and as segregating when the standard deviation between donors was above 5%. A statistical classification framework was built to diagnose cytomegalovirus status from the catalog of TCR beta chain sequences. V and J gene assignment, in a later analysis, came from comparing TCR nucleotide sequences with IMGT/GENE-DB human TR gene sequences. The TCRdist pipeline was used in a later analysis to assign CDR3 sequences and most-parsimonious VDJ recombination scenarios. A later analysis defined each TCR beta chain by its CDR3 amino acid sequence plus V-gene family, and excluded reads lacking a unique V-gene family. In a later analysis, fewer than 650 highly shared, low-generation-probability nucleotide sequences were removed to address suspected cross-contamination and a sequencing artifact. For each public chain, a later analysis derived a clonal expansion index from normalized ranks of inferred template counts within each repertoire. In a later analysis, generation probabilities were computed using a VDJ recombination model fitted to out-of-frame rearrangements, and the results were checked against IGoR. In a later analysis, hypergeometric tests were used to score TCR-TCR, TCR-HLA and TCR-CMV co-occurrence, with a repertoire-size bias correction applied to TCR pairs. A later analysis estimated false discovery rates by permuting HLA or CMV assignments 20 times. In a later analysis, co-occurring TCRs were grouped using DBSCAN, with TCRdist sequence similarity added in when clustering inside HLA-allele-positive subsets. Repertoires with fewer than 30,000 or more than 120,000 public chains were left out of co-occurrence clustering, as were five repertoires with anomalous nucleotide sharing. As stored in TCRdb, this immuneACCESS dataset retains in-frame rearrangements with V and J assigned. A fraction of the clones does not appear; measured against another copy, unresolved V genes explain less than half of the discrepancy, and the remainder lacks a known reason. Clone size and the V and J calls come from that table; the DNA yielded D and trimming. The table for this sample lists fewer than 200,000 clones; about 90% of them were counted only once. 0.2% to 0.3% of the sample goes to the ten largest clones.

About this clone itself: There is no known antigen for this receptor. The record has no base qualities; no much larger clone is one base away.

CDR1 LNHDA and CDR2 SQIVND were looked up in the germline V gene (reference sequence). Including cysteine and phenylalanine, the CDR3 has 15 amino acids. Just the 45-base CDR3 DNA is kept, in frame starting at base 1. Trimming takes 4 bases off V and 5 bases off J; junction bases not matched to a gene: 5. In total, fewer than 750 healthy bone marrow donors made up the cohort. All cohort members were sampled while nominally healthy, although unrecorded immune exposures were likely present. The donor was CMV seronegative and was included in the group of 352 seronegative cohort members. Each donor provided a peripheral blood sample, and peripheral blood mononuclear cells were used for TCR beta sequencing. Genomic DNA was extracted from the blood cell samples with the Qiagen DNeasy Blood Extraction Kit.

This clonotype was sampled from a girl less than two years old in good health and CMV-seronegative. The V and J segments used are TRBV19 and TRBJ2-5; 12 of the junction bases match TRBD2. The sequencing sample was made of PBMCs. The DNA sequence reads TGTGCCAGTAGTAAAGGACTAGCGGGGTGGGAGACCCAGTACTTC. It is translated as CASSKGLAGWETQYF.